Presented here are 13 T cell receptor beta chains from one specimen sequenced in a study of blood T cells in healthy people across ages. The use of a sample-barcoded 5' primer and a J-beta primer mix characterized a second PCR of roughly 6 to 11 cycles. Using its own MiXCR run on the 5' RACE reads, TCRdb lists one record per CDR3 protein. The sample lists around 1.5 million distinct CDR3 sequences; approximately 38% were seen once. The sequencing sample was made of blood. The receptors here all came from a woman between 18 and 29 years old in good health.

This clonotype was seen a handful of times. V gene TRBV6-1 combines with J gene TRBJ1-2; no firm D call. This CDR3 contains 15 residues. V was pared by 0 bases and J by 2 bases, with 10 bases between. The germline V gene has CDR1 MNHNS and CDR2 SASEGT. The CDR3 DNA is TGTGCCAGCAGTGAAGCTGCCGCCGGGAACTATGGCTACACCTTC. It encodes CASSEAAAGNYGYTF.

The rearrangement links TRBV5-6 to TRBJ1-4; no definite D call. The CDR3 contains 15 residues. Germline CDR1 reads SGHDT; CDR2 reads YYEEEE. Trimming left V 4 bases short and J 7 bases short, with 17 bases between. The CDR3 region has the DNA TGTGCCAGCAGCCTTGGACCCCCTCCAGGTGAAAAACTGTTTTTT. As protein: CASSLGPPPGEKLFF.

This chain links TRBV28 with TRBJ2-7; 10 bases match TRBD1. This CDR3 is 15 amino acids long. Per germline, CDR1 MDHEN and CDR2 SYDVKM. The ends lost 6 bases at V and 1 base at J; junction bases unmatched: 6. The CDR3 DNA sequence: TGTGCCAGCAGCTACCGACAGGGGGCGTCCTACGAGCAGTACTTC. This encodes CASSYRQGASYEQYF.

This clonotype came up a few times. The chain couples TRBV2 to TRBJ2-3, with 11 positions matching TRBD2. CDR1 is SNHLY, CDR2 FYNNEI, per germline. Trimming removed 2 bases from V and 4 bases from J; junction bases left unmatched: 2. The CDR3 is 15 amino acids. The CDR3 loop reads CASSETSGSSDTQYF. CDR3 nucleotides: TGTGCCAGCAGTGAAACTAGCGGGAGTTCAGATACGCAGTATTTT.

The genes are TRBV5-1 and TRBJ2-3; the D call may be TRBD1 or TRBD2 (6 bases each). V was trimmed by 7 bases and J by 0 bases, leaving 15 bases between them. The CDR3 is made up of 15 amino acids. CDR1 is SGHRS and CDR2 is YFSETQ in the germline V gene. Here the CDR3 reads CASRGQIPSTDTQYF. The DNA for the CDR3 is TGCGCCAGCCGGGGGCAGATCCCTAGCACAGATACGCAGTATTTT.

The chain uses TRBV10-3 and TRBJ2-1, with unresolved D. The CDR3 has 12 residues. Trimming pared 2 bases from V and 5 bases from J, leaving 4 bases between. The V gene's germline CDR1 is ENHRY and CDR2 SYGVKD. This CDR3 reads CAISEAHNEQFF. The CDR3 DNA reads as TGTGCCATCAGTGAGGCGCACAATGAGCAGTTCTTC.

This clonotype appeared a few times. V usage is TRBV27 and J usage is TRBJ1-6; 7 nucleotides align to TRBD1. This CDR3 spans 15 amino acids. With 7 bases clipped from V and 8 bases from J, the junction kept 11 bases outside the gene matches. Germline V gene data show CDR1 as MNHEY and CDR2 as SMNVEV (reference sequence). Here the CDR3 reads CASTFSGTADSPLHF. The CDR3, as DNA: TGTGCCAGCACCTTCAGCGGGACAGCCGATTCACCCCTCCACTTT.

This clonotype was observed a handful of times. The chain carries TRBV27 and TRBJ1-2, with D uncertain. Trimming removed 6 bases from V and 7 bases from J, with 27 bases in between. The CDR3 is 17 residues long. Germline CDR1 is MNHEY and CDR2 is SMNVEV (reference sequence). In DNA, the CDR3 is TGTGCCAGCAGCTCCCCTAGTACGCAACCTGGCACCGGTGGCTACACCTTC. Protein: CASSSPSTQPGTGGYTF.

V and J are TRBV20-1 and TRBJ1-2; D not resolved. Trimming took 7 bases from V and 10 from J, leaving 10 bases between them. Germline CDR1 and CDR2: DFQATT and SNEGSKA (reference sequence). The CDR3 runs 9 residues. In DNA, the CDR3 is TGCAGTGTTGGAAGAGACTACACCTTC. Translating gives CSVGRDYTF.

The chain is built from TRBV2 and TRBJ1-4; D may be TRBD1 (5 bases). V was shortened by 2 bases and J by 0 bases, with 22 bases between the two germline ends. The germline V gene has CDR1 SNHLY and CDR2 FYNNEI. The CDR3 length is 20 residues. The CDR3 loop is CASSELDTGDHQATNEKLFF. The CDR3 coding sequence is TGTGCCAGCAGTGAATTAGATACAGGAGATCACCAAGCAACTAATGAAAAACTGTTTTTT.

The rearrangement links TRBV7-8 to TRBJ2-7; D is possibly TRBD1 (6 bases). The J call may be incorrect, as the DNA end agrees better with TRBJ2-5. This CDR3 has 15 residues. CDR1 and CDR2 from the germline V gene are SGHVS and FQNEAQ. The CDR3: CASSLRGQRGETQYF. The CDR3 nucleotides are TGTGCCAGCAGCTTACGCGGACAGCGCGGGGAGACCCAGTACTTC.

The chain employs TRBV12-3 or TRBV12-4 and TRBJ2-7; D may match TRBD1 or TRBD2 (5 bases each). The CDR3 is 19 residues long. V was shortened by 3 bases and J by 3 bases, with 27 bases between the two germline ends. The CDR3 sequence is CASSFEEFQLGGGFYEQYF. Written as DNA, the CDR3 is TGTGCCAGCAGTTTTGAAGAGTTCCAACTTGGGGGTGGTTTCTACGAGCAGTACTTC.

The rearrangement uses TRBV29-1 and TRBJ2-5; D call uncertain. CDR1 and CDR2 from the germline V gene are SQVTM and ANQGSEA. The CDR3 runs 12 residues. V gave up 5 bases and J gave up 2 bases, with 9 bases separating them. DNA of the CDR3: TGCAGCGTTCTGCGACGGCAAGAGACCCAGTACTTC. This translates into CSVLRRQETQYF.